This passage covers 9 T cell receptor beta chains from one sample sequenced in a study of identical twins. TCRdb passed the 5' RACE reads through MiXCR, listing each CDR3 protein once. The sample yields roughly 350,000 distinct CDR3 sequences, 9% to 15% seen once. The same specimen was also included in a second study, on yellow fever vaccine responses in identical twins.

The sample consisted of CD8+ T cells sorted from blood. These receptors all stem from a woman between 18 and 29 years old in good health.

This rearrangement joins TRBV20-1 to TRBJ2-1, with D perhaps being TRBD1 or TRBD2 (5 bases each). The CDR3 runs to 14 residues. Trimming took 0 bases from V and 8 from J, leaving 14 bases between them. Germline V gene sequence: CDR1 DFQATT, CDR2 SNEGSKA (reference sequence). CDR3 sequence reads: CSARDRWGIDEQFF. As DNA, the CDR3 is TGCAGTGCTAGAGATCGCTGGGGGATTGATGAGCAGTTCTTC.

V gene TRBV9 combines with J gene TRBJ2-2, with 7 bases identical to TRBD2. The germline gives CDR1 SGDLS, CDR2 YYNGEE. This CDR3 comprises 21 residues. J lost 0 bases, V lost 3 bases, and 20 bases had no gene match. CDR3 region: CASSGRGDYRPLRPNTGELFF. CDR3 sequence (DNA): TGTGCCAGCAGCGGACGAGGGGACTACCGACCTCTGCGGCCGAACACCGGGGAGCTGTTTTTT.

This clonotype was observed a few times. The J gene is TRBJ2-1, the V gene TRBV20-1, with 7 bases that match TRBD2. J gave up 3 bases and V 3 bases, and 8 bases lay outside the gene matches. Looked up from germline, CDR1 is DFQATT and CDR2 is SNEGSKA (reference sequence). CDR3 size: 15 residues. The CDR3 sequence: CSARDHAGVYNEQFF. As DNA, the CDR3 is TGCAGTGCTAGGGACCACGCGGGAGTCTACAATGAGCAGTTCTTC.

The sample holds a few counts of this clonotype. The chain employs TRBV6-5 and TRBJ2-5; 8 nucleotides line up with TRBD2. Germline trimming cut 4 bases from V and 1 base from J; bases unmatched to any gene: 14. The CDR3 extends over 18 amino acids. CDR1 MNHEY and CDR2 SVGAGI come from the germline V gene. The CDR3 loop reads CASSSSVPTSALQETQYF. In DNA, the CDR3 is TGTGCCAGCAGTTCTTCTGTGCCGACTAGCGCCCTCCAAGAGACCCAGTACTTC.

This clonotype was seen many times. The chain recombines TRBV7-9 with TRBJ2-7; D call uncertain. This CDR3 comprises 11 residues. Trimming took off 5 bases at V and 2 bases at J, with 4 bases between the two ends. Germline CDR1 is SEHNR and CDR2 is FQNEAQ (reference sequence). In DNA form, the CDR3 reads TGTGCCAGCAGCCTAACCTACGAGCAGTACTTC. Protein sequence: CASSLTYEQYF.

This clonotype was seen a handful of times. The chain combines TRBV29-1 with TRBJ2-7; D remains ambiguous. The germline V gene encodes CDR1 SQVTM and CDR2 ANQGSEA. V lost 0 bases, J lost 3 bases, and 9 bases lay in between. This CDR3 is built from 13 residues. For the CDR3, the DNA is TGCAGCGTTGAAGATTCAGTAAGCTACGAGCAGTACTTC. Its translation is CSVEDSVSYEQYF.

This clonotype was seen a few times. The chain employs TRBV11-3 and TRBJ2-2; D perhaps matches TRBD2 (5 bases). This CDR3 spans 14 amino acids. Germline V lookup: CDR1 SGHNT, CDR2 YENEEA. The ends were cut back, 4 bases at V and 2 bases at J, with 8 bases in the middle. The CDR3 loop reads CASSWEPNTGELFF. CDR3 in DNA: TGTGCCAGCAGCTGGGAGCCAAACACCGGGGAGCTGTTTTTT.

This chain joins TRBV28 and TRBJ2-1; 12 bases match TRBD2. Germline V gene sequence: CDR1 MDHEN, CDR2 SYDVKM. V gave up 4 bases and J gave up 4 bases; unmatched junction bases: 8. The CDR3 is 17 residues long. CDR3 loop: CASSSGTSGQYYNEQFF. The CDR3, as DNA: TGTGCCAGCAGTTCCGGGACTAGCGGGCAGTATTACAATGAGCAGTTCTTC.

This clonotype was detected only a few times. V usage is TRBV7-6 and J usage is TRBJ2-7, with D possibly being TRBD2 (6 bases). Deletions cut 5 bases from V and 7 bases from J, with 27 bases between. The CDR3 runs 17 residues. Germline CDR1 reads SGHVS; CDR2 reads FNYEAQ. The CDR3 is CASSRDLAGSKGGEQYV. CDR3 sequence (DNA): TGTGCCAGCAGCCGAGACCTCGCGGGGAGCAAGGGCGGGGAGCAGTACGTC.